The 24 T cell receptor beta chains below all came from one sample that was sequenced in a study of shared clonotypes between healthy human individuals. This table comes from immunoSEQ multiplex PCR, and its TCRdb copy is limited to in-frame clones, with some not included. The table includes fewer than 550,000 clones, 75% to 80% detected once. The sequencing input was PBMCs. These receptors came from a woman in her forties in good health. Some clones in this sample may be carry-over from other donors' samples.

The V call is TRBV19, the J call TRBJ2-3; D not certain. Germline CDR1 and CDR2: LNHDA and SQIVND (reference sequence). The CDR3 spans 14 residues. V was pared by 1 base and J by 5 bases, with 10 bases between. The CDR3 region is CASSIAGSRDTQYF. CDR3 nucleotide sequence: TGTGCCAGTAGTATAGCTGGTTCACGAGATACGCAGTATTTT.

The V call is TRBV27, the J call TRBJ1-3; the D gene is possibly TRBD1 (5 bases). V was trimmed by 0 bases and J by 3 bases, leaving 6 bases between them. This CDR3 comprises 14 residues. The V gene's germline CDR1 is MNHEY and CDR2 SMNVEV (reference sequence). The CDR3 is CASSLSRVGNTIYF. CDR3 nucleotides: TGTGCCAGCAGTTTATCCAGGGTTGGAAACACCATATATTTT.

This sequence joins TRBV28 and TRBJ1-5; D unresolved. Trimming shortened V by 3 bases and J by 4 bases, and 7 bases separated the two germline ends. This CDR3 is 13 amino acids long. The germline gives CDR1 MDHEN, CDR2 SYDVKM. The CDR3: CASSFGVNQPQHF. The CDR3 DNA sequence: TGTGCCAGCAGTTTTGGGGTAAATCAGCCCCAGCATTTT.

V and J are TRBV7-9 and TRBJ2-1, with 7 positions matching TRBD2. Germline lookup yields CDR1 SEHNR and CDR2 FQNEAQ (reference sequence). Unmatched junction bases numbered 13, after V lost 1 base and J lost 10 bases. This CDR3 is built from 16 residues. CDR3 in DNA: TGTGCCAGCAGCTTAGTCGGGGGGAGGGCCGGGTACGAGCAGTTCTTC. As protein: CASSLVGGRAGYEQFF.

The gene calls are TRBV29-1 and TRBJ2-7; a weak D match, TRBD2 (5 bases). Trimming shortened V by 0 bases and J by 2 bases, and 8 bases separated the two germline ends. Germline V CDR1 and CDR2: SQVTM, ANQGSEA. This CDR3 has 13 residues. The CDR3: CSVEDPGTYEQYF. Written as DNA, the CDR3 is TGCAGCGTTGAAGATCCGGGGACCTACGAGCAGTACTTC.

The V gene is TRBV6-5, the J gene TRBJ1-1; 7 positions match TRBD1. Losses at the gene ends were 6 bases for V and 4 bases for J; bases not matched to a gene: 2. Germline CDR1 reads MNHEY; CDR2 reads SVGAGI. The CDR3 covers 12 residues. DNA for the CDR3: TGTGCCAGCAGCAGGGGGGCCACTGAAGCTTTCTTT. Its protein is CASSRGATEAFF.

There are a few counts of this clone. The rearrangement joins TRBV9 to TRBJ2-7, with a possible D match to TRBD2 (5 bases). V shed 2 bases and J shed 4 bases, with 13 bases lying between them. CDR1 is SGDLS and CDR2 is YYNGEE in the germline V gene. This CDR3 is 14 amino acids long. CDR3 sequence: CASSVAATGYEQYF. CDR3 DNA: TGTGCCAGCAGCGTGGCCGCTACGGGGTACGAGCAGTACTTC.

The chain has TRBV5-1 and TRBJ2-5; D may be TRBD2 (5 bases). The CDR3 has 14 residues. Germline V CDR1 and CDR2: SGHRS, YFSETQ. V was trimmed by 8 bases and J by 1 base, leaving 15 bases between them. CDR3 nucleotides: TGCGCCAGTACTCCGGGGAGTTCCCAAGAGACCCAGTACTTC. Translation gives CASTPGSSQETQYF.

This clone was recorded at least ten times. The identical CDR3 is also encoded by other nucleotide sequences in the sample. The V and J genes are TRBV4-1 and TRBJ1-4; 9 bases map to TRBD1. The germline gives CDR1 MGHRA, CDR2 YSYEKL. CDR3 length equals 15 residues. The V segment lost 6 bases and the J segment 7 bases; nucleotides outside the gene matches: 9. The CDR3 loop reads CASRGYRGPTEKLFF. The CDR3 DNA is TGCGCCAGCAGGGGTTACAGGGGGCCGACTGAAAAACTGTTTTTT.

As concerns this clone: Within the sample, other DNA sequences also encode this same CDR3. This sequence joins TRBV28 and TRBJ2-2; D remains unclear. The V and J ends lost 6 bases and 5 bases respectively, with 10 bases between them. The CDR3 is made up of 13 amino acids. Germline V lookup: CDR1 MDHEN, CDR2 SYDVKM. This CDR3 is CASRPRLTGELFF. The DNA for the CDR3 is TGTGCCAGCAGACCAAGGCTAACCGGGGAGCTGTTTTTT.

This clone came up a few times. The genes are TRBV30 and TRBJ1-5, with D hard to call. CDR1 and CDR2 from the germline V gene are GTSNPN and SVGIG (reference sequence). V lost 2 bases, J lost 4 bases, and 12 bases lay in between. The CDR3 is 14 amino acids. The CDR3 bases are TGTGCCTGGAGTCGGGGAATGTTTAATCAGCCCCAGCATTTT. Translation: CAWSRGMFNQPQHF.

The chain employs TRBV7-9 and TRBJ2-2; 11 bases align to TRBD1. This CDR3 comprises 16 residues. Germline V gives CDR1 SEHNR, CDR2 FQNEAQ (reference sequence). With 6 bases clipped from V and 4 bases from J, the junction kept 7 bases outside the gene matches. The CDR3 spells CASSFPGQGVTGELFF. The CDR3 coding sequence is TGTGCCAGCAGTTTTCCGGGACAGGGGGTCACCGGGGAGCTGTTTTTT.

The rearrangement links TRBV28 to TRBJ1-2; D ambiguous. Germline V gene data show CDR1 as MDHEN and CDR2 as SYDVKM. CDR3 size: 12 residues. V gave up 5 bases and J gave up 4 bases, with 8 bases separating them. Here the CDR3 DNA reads TGTGCCAGCAGTCCCATTGTCTATGGCTACACCTTC. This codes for CASSPIVYGYTF.

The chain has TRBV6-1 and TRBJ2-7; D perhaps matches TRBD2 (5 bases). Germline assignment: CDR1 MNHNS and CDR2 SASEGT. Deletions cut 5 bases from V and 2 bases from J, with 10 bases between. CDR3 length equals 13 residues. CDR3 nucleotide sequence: TGTGCCAGCAGTCCCGGGATCGCCTACGAGCAGTACTTC. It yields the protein CASSPGIAYEQYF.

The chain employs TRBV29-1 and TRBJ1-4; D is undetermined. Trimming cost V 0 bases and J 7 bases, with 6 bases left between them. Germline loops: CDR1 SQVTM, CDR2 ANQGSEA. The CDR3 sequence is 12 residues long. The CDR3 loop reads CSVEDQGEKLFF. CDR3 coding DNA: TGCAGCGTTGAAGATCAAGGTGAAAAACTGTTTTTT.

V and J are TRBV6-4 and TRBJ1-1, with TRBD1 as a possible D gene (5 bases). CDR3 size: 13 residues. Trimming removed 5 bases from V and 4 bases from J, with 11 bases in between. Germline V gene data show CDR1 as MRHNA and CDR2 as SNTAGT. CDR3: CASSRGWGTEAFF. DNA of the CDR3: TGTGCCAGCAGTAGGGGTTGGGGCACTGAAGCTTTCTTT.

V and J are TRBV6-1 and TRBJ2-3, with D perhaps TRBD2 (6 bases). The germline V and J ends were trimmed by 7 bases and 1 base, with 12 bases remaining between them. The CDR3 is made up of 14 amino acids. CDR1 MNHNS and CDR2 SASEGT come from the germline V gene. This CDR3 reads CASITGDGTDTQYF. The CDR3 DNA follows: TGTGCCAGCATCACGGGAGACGGCACAGATACGCAGTATTTT.

DNA of the CDR3: TGTGCCAGCAGCCAAGAGGGAAACTATAACACCGGGGAGCTGTTTTTT. Translating it yields CASSQEGNYNTGELFF. The chain links TRBV4-2 to TRBJ2-2; no clear D. The CDR3 extends over 16 amino acids. Germline V gives CDR1 LGHNA, CDR2 YNFKEQ. Deletions cut 0 bases from V and 2 bases from J, with 10 bases between.

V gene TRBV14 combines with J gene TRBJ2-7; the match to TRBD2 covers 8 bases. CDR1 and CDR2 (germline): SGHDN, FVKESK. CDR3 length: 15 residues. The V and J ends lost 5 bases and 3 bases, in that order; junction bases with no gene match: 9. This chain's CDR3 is CASSRDSGTRYEQYF. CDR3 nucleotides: TGTGCCAGCAGCAGAGATAGCGGGACTCGCTACGAGCAGTACTTC.

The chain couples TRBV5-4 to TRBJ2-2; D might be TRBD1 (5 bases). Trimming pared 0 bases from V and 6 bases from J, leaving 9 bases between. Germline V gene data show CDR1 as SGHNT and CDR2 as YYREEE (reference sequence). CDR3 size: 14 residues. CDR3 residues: CASSLGSGPGELFF. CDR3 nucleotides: TGTGCCAGCAGCTTGGGGTCAGGGCCCGGGGAGCTGTTTTTT.

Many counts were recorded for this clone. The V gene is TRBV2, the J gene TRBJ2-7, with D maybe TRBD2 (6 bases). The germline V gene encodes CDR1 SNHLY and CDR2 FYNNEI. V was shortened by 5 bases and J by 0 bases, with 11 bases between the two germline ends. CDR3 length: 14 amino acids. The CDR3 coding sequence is TGTGCCAGCAGTTTTTTCGGGAGCTCCTACGAGCAGTACTTC. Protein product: CASSFFGSSYEQYF.

In DNA form, the CDR3 reads TGTGCCAGCAGCTTAGACCAAAATAGACTAGCGGGAAAGTACTTC. It yields the protein CASSLDQNRLAGKYF. The chain combines TRBV11-2 with TRBJ2-4; 11 nucleotides align to TRBD2. The V and J ends lost 0 bases and 14 bases, in that order; junction bases with no gene match: 9. CDR3 length equals 15 residues. Germline loops: CDR1 SGHAT, CDR2 FQNNGV.

The CDR3 spells CASSIGNRAGYYEQYF. In DNA form, the CDR3 reads TGTGCCAGTAGTATAGGGAACAGAGCGGGTTACTACGAGCAGTACTTC. The V gene is TRBV19, the J gene TRBJ2-7, with TRBD2 as a possible D gene (6 bases). Between the trimmed V and J ends, which lost 1 base and 3 bases, there was a span of 16 bases. Per germline, CDR1 LNHDA and CDR2 SQIVND (reference sequence). This CDR3 contains 16 residues.

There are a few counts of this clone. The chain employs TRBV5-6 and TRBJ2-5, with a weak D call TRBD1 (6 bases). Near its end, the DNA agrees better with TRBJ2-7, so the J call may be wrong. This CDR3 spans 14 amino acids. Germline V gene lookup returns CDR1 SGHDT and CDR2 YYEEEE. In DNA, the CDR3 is TGTGCCAGCAGCTATCAGCAGGGGCCCTACGAGCAGTACTTC. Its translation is CASSYQQGPYEQYF.